This passage covers 24 T cell receptor beta chains from one sample sequenced in a study of blood T cell repertoires in COVID-19. Sequencing was performed with immunoSEQ multiplex PCR; in TCRdb, only in-frame clones are kept and a portion is missing. The profile shows about 320,000 clones, roughly 89% of them singletons. Sequenced sample: PBMCs or T cells enriched from blood (not recorded which). The receptors here all came from a woman between 18 and 30 years old who had recovered from COVID-19.

The gene calls are TRBV24-1 and TRBJ2-1, with 13 bases fitting TRBD2. Unmatched junction bases numbered 8, after V lost 3 bases and J lost 7 bases. Germline V gene data show CDR1 as KGHDR and CDR2 as SFDVKD. The CDR3 contains 17 residues. CDR3 sequence (DNA): TGTGCCACCAGTGATCCAGGGACTAGCGGGGACAATAATGAGCAGTTCTTC. Translated: CATSDPGTSGDNNEQFF.

This rearrangement joins TRBV4-2 to TRBJ1-2; D is perhaps TRBD1 (5 bases). This CDR3 is 15 amino acids long. Trimming pared 0 bases from V and 5 bases from J, leaving 13 bases between. Per the germline V gene, CDR1 is LGHNA and CDR2 is YNFKEQ. CDR3 residues: CASSQEAQGRYGYTF. DNA of the CDR3: TGTGCCAGCAGCCAAGAGGCGCAGGGAAGGTATGGCTACACCTTC.

The chain employs TRBV19 and TRBJ1-2; the match to TRBD1 covers 7 bases. Germline V gives CDR1 LNHDA, CDR2 SQIVND (reference sequence). V dropped 7 bases and J dropped 0; count of bases not matched to a gene: 8. The CDR3 contains 15 residues. The CDR3 reads CASKTVGTANYGYTF. The CDR3 DNA follows: TGTGCCAGTAAGACGGTCGGGACAGCTAACTATGGCTACACCTTC.

The chain couples TRBV2 to TRBJ2-3; 8 bases align to TRBD2. V lost 3 bases, J lost 9 bases, and 8 bases stayed unmatched. CDR3 length: 14 residues. The germline V gene encodes CDR1 SNHLY and CDR2 FYNNEI. The DNA of the CDR3 is TGTGCCAGCAGTGATGGGGTAGCGGGATACACGCAGTATTTT. It yields the protein CASSDGVAGYTQYF.

This chain joins TRBV30 and TRBJ2-5; D call uncertain. This CDR3 is 12 amino acids long. Germline CDR1 GTSNPN, CDR2 SVGIG (reference sequence). Between the trimmed V and J ends, which lost 0 bases and 4 bases, there was a span of 6 bases. The CDR3 DNA is TGTGCCTGGAGTGTTTTCAGAGAGACCCAGTACTTC. It codes for CAWSVFRETQYF.

This clone showed up just a few times. The chain carries TRBV11-2 and TRBJ1-6, with TRBD1 matching over 8 bases. This CDR3 has 16 amino acids. J gave up 10 bases and V 4 bases, and 12 bases lay outside the gene matches. Germline CDR1 is SGHAT and CDR2 is FQNNGV. This chain's CDR3 is CASSSSGQGGLSPLHF. CDR3 sequence (DNA): TGTGCCAGCAGCTCAAGCGGACAGGGAGGTTTGTCACCCCTCCACTTT.

This rearrangement joins TRBV4-1 to TRBJ1-2, with D possibly being TRBD1 (6 bases). The CDR3 has 15 residues. The V and J ends lost 4 bases and 4 bases respectively, with 16 bases between them. Germline values: CDR1 MGHRA, CDR2 YSYEKL. CDR3 region: CASSPMGGGGYGYTF. CDR3 coding DNA: TGCGCCAGCAGCCCCATGGGGGGGGGCGGCTATGGCTACACCTTC.

This clone was counted at least ten times. V usage is TRBV4-3 and J usage is TRBJ2-1, with D possibly TRBD2 on 5 matching bases. The CDR3 is made up of 13 amino acids. Trimming removed 6 bases from V and 7 bases from J, with 13 bases in between. CDR1 and CDR2 from the germline V gene are LGHNA and YSLEER. In DNA form, the CDR3 reads TGCGCCAGCAGGGAGCGGTATATTAATGAGCAGTTCTTC. This translates into CASRERYINEQFF.

The chain couples TRBV9 to TRBJ1-6; 7 nucleotides line up with TRBD1. Germline lookup yields CDR1 SGDLS and CDR2 YYNGEE. The V gene end was trimmed by 3 bases and the J gene end by 8 bases; junction bases not matched to a gene: 8. The CDR3 loop spans 15 amino acids. This chain's CDR3 is CASSGTAQGHSPLHF. The DNA of the CDR3 is TGTGCCAGCAGCGGGACCGCACAGGGGCATTCACCCCTCCACTTT.

The chain employs TRBV28 and TRBJ1-5; the match to TRBD1 covers 7 bases. The length of the CDR3 is 18 residues. From germline, CDR1 is MDHEN and CDR2 SYDVKM. J lost 3 bases, V lost 2 bases, and 13 bases had no gene match. CDR3 sequence: CASSLSPPQGIINQPQHF. Here the CDR3 DNA reads TGTGCCAGCAGTTTAAGTCCGCCACAGGGGATAATCAATCAGCCCCAGCATTTT.

The chain recombines TRBV18 with TRBJ1-1, with D hard to call. CDR1 KGHSH and CDR2 LQKENI come from the germline V gene. Trimming cost V 3 bases and J 5 bases, with 10 bases left between them. The CDR3 totals 13 residues. CDR3 residues: CASSPSFETEAFF. DNA for the CDR3: TGTGCCAGCTCACCCTCCTTTGAGACTGAAGCTTTCTTT.

This clone was seen only once. The chain couples TRBV7-2 to TRBJ1-1, with TRBD1 matching 10 bases. Per the germline V gene, CDR1 is SGHTA and CDR2 is FQGNSA. The CDR3 runs 15 residues. The V and J ends lost 5 bases and 3 bases, in that order; junction bases with no gene match: 6. The CDR3 protein is CASSITGTGDTEAFF. The DNA of the CDR3 is TGTGCCAGCAGCATAACCGGGACAGGGGACACTGAAGCTTTCTTT.

The V and J genes are TRBV7-3 and TRBJ1-1; possibly TRBD1 for D (5 bases). Trimming stripped 5 bases from V and 6 bases from J, with 16 bases between. The length of the CDR3 is 14 residues. The germline CDR1 and CDR2 sequences are SGHTA and FQGTGA. The CDR3, as DNA: TGTGCCAGCAGCCCCGGCGGGGGGTACGCTGAAGCTTTCTTT. This gives the protein CASSPGGGYAEAFF. The variable domain in full, with the rest retrieved from reference TRBV7-3 and TRBJ1-1, is GAGVSQTPSNKVTEKGKYVELRCDPISGHTALYWYRQSLGQGPEFLIYFQGTGAADDSGLPNDRFFAVRPEGSVSTLKIQRTERGDSAVYLCASSPGGGYAEAFFGQGTRLTVV.

The V and J genes are TRBV13 and TRBJ1-2; possibly TRBD1 for D (6 bases). CDR1 is PRHDT and CDR2 is FYEKMQ in the germline V gene (reference sequence). The CDR3 is made up of 15 amino acids. V lost 2 bases, J lost 0 bases, and 10 bases lay in between. CDR3 nucleotide sequence: TGTGCCAGCAGCTTAAGGGACACGCCTAACTATGGCTACACCTTC. Residues: CASSLRDTPNYGYTF.

This clone was counted once. DNA for the CDR3: TGTGCCAGCAGACAAACACAGGGGGCTGGAAACACCATATATTTT. Protein sequence: CASRQTQGAGNTIYF. This chain connects TRBV2 to TRBJ1-3, with 8 bases fitting TRBD1. Trimming removed 6 bases from V and 2 bases from J; junction bases left unmatched: 6. CDR1 and CDR2 (germline): SNHLY, FYNNEI. The CDR3 has 15 amino acids.

V and J are TRBV6-5 and TRBJ1-2; D remains ambiguous. The CDR3 is made up of 14 amino acids. Germline V gene lookup returns CDR1 MNHEY and CDR2 SVGAGI. V lost 8 bases and J 7 bases, leaving 20 bases between the germline ends. The CDR3, as DNA: TGTGCCAGCGCGACGTCCCCGGGGTTTCGTGGCTACACCTTC. Its translation: CASATSPGFRGYTF.

The chain carries TRBV5-6 and TRBJ1-5; D is undetermined. Germline-derived CDR1 and CDR2 are SGHDT and YYEEEE. The V end was cut by 4 bases, the J end by 6 bases, with 11 bases between. This CDR3 region has 13 residues. CDR3 in DNA: TGTGCCAGCAGCATTGAGCGCAGTCAGCCCCAGCATTTT. As protein: CASSIERSQPQHF.

The J gene is TRBJ1-5, the V gene TRBV4-1; 9 positions agree with TRBD1. CDR3 length equals 16 residues. V lost 4 bases to trimming and J lost 6 bases; unmatched junction nucleotides: 10. Germline V CDR1 and CDR2: MGHRA, YSYEKL. CDR3 protein: CASSPSGTGRPQPQHF. The CDR3 coding sequence is TGCGCCAGCAGCCCTTCCGGGACAGGGAGGCCTCAGCCCCAGCATTTT.

The J gene is TRBJ2-5, the V gene TRBV2, with D possibly matching TRBD1 (5 bases). The V gene lost 11 bases and the J gene lost 7 bases, with 11 bases spanning the gap. In germline, CDR1 is SNHLY, CDR2 FYNNEI. The CDR3 extends over 10 amino acids. CDR3 coding DNA: TGTGCCGCCAGGGTCGCGACCCAGTACTTC. Protein sequence: CAARVATQYF.

This CDR3 is CASSPFAGSIQETQYF. The DNA for the CDR3 is TGCGCCAGCAGCCCCTTTGCGGGGAGCATCCAAGAGACCCAGTACTTC. This chain links TRBV5-1 with TRBJ2-5; D possibly corresponds to TRBD2 (6 bases). Trimming took 4 bases from V and 1 from J, leaving 17 bases between them. The CDR3 is 16 residues long. Germline-derived CDR1 and CDR2 are SGHRS and YFSETQ. Supplemented by reference TRBV5-1 and TRBJ2-5, the full variable domain reads KAGVTQTPRYLIKTRGQQVTLSCSPISGHRSVSWYQQTPGQGLQFLFEYFSETQRNKGNFPGRFSGRQFSNSRSEMNVSTLELGDSALYLCASSPFAGSIQETQYFGPGTRLLVL.

The rearrangement links TRBV24-1 to TRBJ1-1; D uncertain. The CDR3 length is 13 residues. Germline CDR1 is KGHDR and CDR2 is SFDVKD. The V end lost 6 bases, the J end lost 5 bases, and 12 bases lay between the germline ends. The CDR3 spells CATSLGRETEAFF. The CDR3 DNA is TGTGCCACCAGTTTAGGGCGGGAGACTGAAGCTTTCTTT.

CDR3 amino acids: CASSPSRGLTGETQYF. The CDR3 DNA reads as TGTGCCAGCAGCCCCAGTCGAGGACTCACAGGGGAGACCCAGTACTTC. The V gene is TRBV7-9, the J gene TRBJ2-5; perhaps TRBD1 as D (6 bases). Germline V CDR1 and CDR2: SEHNR, FQNEAQ (reference sequence). V was trimmed by 5 bases and J by 5 bases, leaving 21 bases between them. CDR3 length equals 16 residues.

This sequence joins TRBV28 and TRBJ2-1, with 7 positions matching TRBD1. Germline V gene data show CDR1 as MDHEN and CDR2 as SYDVKM. V trimming: 6 bases; J trimming: 5 bases; junction bases outside the gene matches: 10. The CDR3 consists of 15 residues. For the CDR3, the DNA is TGTGCCAGCAGCTCTACGGGACAGCTGAACAATGAGCAGTTCTTC. As protein: CASSSTGQLNNEQFF.

The chain joins TRBV7-9 to TRBJ1-2, with D possibly TRBD1 on 6 matching bases. The CDR3 is 15 residues long. Trimming removed 4 bases from V and 3 bases from J, with 15 bases in between. Germline V CDR1 and CDR2: SEHNR, FQNEAQ (reference sequence). CDR3 loop: CASSSTQGPDYGYTF. For the CDR3, the DNA is TGTGCCAGCAGCTCCACCCAGGGGCCGGACTATGGCTACACCTTC.